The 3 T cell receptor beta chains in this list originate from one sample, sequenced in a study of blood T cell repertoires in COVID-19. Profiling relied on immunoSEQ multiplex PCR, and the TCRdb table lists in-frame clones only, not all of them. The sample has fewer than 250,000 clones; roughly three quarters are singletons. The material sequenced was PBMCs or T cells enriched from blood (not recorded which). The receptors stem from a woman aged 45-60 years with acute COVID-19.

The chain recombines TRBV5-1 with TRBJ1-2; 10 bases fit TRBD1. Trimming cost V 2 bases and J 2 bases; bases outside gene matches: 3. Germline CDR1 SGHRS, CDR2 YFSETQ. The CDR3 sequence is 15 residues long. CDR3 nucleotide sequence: TGCGCCAGCAGCTTACCGGGACAGGGGAACTATGGCTACACCTTC. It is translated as CASSLPGQGNYGYTF. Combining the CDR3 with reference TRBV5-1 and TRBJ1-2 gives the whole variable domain KAGVTQTPRYLIKTRGQQVTLSCSPISGHRSVSWYQQTPGQGLQFLFEYFSETQRNKGNFPGRFSGRQFSNSRSEMNVSTLELGDSALYLCASSLPGQGNYGYTFGSGTRLTVV.

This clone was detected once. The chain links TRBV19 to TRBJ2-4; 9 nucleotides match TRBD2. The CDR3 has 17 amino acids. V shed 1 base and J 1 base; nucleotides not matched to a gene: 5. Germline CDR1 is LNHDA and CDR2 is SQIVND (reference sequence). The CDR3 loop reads CASSIARTSGAKNIQYF. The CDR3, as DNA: TGTGCCAGTAGTATAGCTCGCACTAGCGGGGCCAAAAACATTCAGTACTTC.

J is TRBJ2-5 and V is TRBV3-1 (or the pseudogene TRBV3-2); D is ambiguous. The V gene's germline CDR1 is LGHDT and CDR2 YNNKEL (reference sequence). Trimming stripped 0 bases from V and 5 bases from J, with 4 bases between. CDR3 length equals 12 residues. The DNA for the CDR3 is TGTGCCAGCAGCCAAGATATGGAGACCCAGTACTTC. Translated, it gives CASSQDMETQYF.